The text below deals with one T cell receptor beta chain. Only in-frame clones appear in the TCRdb table, and some are missing; sequencing was by immunoSEQ multiplex PCR. The table has 14,000 or so clones, 30% seen once; the top ten hold 6.2%. The data belong to a study of tumour-infiltrating T cells in Burkitt lymphoma. About the study: Overall and progression-free survival were predicted by productive clonality.

CDR1 and CDR2 (germline): DFQATT, SNEGSKA (reference sequence). This CDR3 has 11 amino acids. The ends were cut back, 4 bases at V and 7 bases at J, with 10 bases in the middle. The clonotype comes from a human donor with diffuse large B-cell lymphoma. The chain is built from TRBV20-1 and TRBJ2-5; D unresolved. What was sequenced was tumor tissue. The CDR3 protein is CSANAFGTQYF. The CDR3 bases are TGCAGTGCTAATGCCTTCGGGACCCAGTACTTC.